This paragraph covers one T cell receptor beta chain sequence. Antigen: not known. This sample was included in a study of cytomegalovirus exposure and HLA in healthy donors. Overall study results and limits: Reportedly, cytomegalovirus status was diagnosed with high sensitivity and specificity.

The primer mix had 60 Vbeta and 13 Jbeta primers. Here immunoSEQ multiplex PCR was the method, and the copy in TCRdb shows in-frame clones only, minus some. The profile covers some 160,000 clones, with roughly three quarters appearing a single time and approximately 7% taken by the ten largest. Germline V gene sequence: CDR1 MNHNS, CDR2 SASEGT. V was shortened by 3 bases and J by 0 bases, with 9 bases between the two germline ends. The CDR3 totals 14 residues. This TCR derives from a middle-aged woman in good health and CMV-seropositive. Material for sequencing was PBMCs. This chain links TRBV6-1 with TRBJ2-7; D is ambiguous. The CDR3 protein is CASSDSASSYEQYF. The CDR3 coding sequence is TGTGCCAGCAGTGATAGTGCTAGCTCCTACGAGCAGTACTTC.